This TCR beta chain derives from a study of vaccination effects on CD4 cells after COVID-19. Study-level background: Sample provision by two convalescent patients occurred 16 days and one week before vaccination.

In its sample, this clone was seen a few times. Its antigen remains unidentified. Sequenced by immunoSEQ multiplex PCR; TCRdb stores in-frame clones only, minus some. The sample lists tens of thousands of clones, 75% to 85% occurring once. Antigen-specific CD4+ T cells were first expanded with viral peptide pools by the ViraFEST assay and only then sequenced. Following culture for ten to eleven days, CD4+ T cells were isolated. This person's SARS-CoV-2 infection, confirmed by PCR, occurred between March and December 2020. The specimen comprised CD4+ T cells from PBMCs cultured with a peptide pool, sampled before COVID-19 vaccination. The receptor comes from a human donor who had a prior SARS-CoV-2 infection.

The CDR3 spells CASSLAPHTDTQYF. The CDR3 coding sequence is TGCGCCAGCAGCCTAGCGCCCCACACAGATACGCAGTATTTT. The chain employs TRBV5-1 and TRBJ2-3, with a tentative D call TRBD2 (6 bases). V dropped 4 bases and J dropped 2 bases, with 11 bases sitting between them. The CDR3 runs to 14 residues. Germline CDR1 is SGHRS and CDR2 is YFSETQ.